This TCR beta chain was recovered during a study of blood T cell repertoires in COVID-19. The CDR3 has 13 amino acids. Deletions cut 1 base from V and 5 bases from J, with 8 bases between. In germline, CDR1 is SGHNT, CDR2 YENEEA. Sequenced by immunoSEQ multiplex PCR; TCRdb stores in-frame clones only, minus some. The table records hundreds of thousands of clones, roughly 86% of them present only once. This TCR was recovered from a woman younger than 45 who had recovered from COVID-19. The rearrangement uses TRBV11-3 and TRBJ1-2; D might be TRBD1 (6 bases). Source material: PBMCs or T cells enriched from blood (not recorded which). As DNA, the CDR3 is TGTGCCAGCAGCTTAGGGGGACAATATGGCTACACCTTC. Protein product: CASSLGGQYGYTF.